A selection of T cell receptor beta chains follows, all from one sample in a study of neurological immune-mediated disorders. MiXCR, applied by TCRdb to the 5' RACE reads, yields one record per CDR3 protein. The sample includes roughly 52,000 distinct CDR3 sequences, around 3.8% of them seen just once. Sequencing was performed on CD4+ T cells from blood. Every receptor here comes from a middle-aged woman with multiple sclerosis. The CDR3 runs from the conserved cysteine through the conserved F or W. Each record gives: V gene, D gene, clone size, J gene, CDR3 DNA, CDR3 protein. D genes are given only for firm matches. For some rows the clone size is stated as once, few or many, or as a class when expanded; others skip it.

>TRBV11-3|TRBD2|-|TRBJ2-2
TGTGCCAGCAGCTTATCGGGGGGGAACACCGGGGAGCTGTTTTTT
CASSLSGGNTGELFF
>TRBV12-3/TRBV12-4|TRBD2|many|TRBJ2-3
TGTGCCAGCGGGACTAGCGGGGATACGCAGTATTTT
CASGTSGDTQYF
>TRBV20-1|TRBD1|many|TRBJ1-1
TGCAGTGCTAGAGATCCCCGGACAGGGGAGTCTGAAGCTTTCTTT
CSARDPRTGESEAFF
>TRBV7-2|-|many|TRBJ2-7
TGTGCCAGCAGCTTATACCCGGGGGCGGGGTACGAGCAGTACTTC
CASSLYPGAGYEQYF
>TRBV7-2|-|many|TRBJ2-7
TGTGCCAGCAGCTTTTTGGTGGTGAGGGGGGCCAGAAACTACGAGCAGTACTTC
CASSFLVVRGARNYEQYF
>TRBV18|-|many|TRBJ1-2
TGTGCCAGCTCACTAGAGAATGACAGGATCGGCTACACCTTC
CASSLENDRIGYTF
>TRBV29-1|-|many|TRBJ2-3
TGCAGCGTTGACGACAAATCGAGCACAGATACGCAGTATTTT
CSVDDKSSTDTQYF
>TRBV5-6|TRBD2|many|TRBJ2-3
TGTGCCAGCAGCTCGGGACTAGCGGGGGATACAGATACGCAGTATTTT
CASSSGLAGDTDTQYF
>TRBV5-4|-|many|TRBJ2-1
TGTGCCAGCAGCTTCCCACAGGACAATGAGCAGTTCTTC
CASSFPQDNEQFF
>TRBV24-1|-|many|TRBJ1-4
TGTGCCACCAGACAAAATGAAAAACTGTTTTTT
CATRQNEKLFF
>TRBV10-3|TRBD1|many|TRBJ1-3
TGTGCCATCAGGGGACAGGGGGCATCCGGAAACACCATATATTTT
CAIRGQGASGNTIYF
>TRBV20-1|-|many|TRBJ1-1
TGCAGTGCTAGAAGGAGCCGGGGGACTGAAGCTTTCTTT
CSARRSRGTEAFF
>TRBV11-3|-|many|TRBJ1-1
TGTGCCAGCAGCTTAGACAGGTTCACTTCGGCTTTCTTT
CASSLDRFTSAFF
>TRBV24-1|-|many|TRBJ2-3
TGTGCCACCAGTGATTCAGGATTAATCACAGATACGCAGTATTTT
CATSDSGLITDTQYF
>TRBV20-1|TRBD2|medium-sized|TRBJ2-1
TGCAGTGCTAGAGATCCAGGGACTATCTCCTACAATGAGCAGTTCTTC
CSARDPGTISYNEQFF
>TRBV18|TRBD2|-|TRBJ2-2
TGTGCCAGCTCACCACTAGCGGGGTCGAACACCGGGGAGCTGTTTTTT
CASSPLAGSNTGELFF
>TRBV29-1|TRBD1|many|TRBJ1-2
TGCAGCGTCCTCAGGGGGATGAGCTACACCTTC
CSVLRGMSYTF
>TRBV4-1|-|many|TRBJ2-3
TGCGCCAGCAGCCGGAGCGTGGGGCTCAGGGAGTATTTT
CASSRSVGLREYF
>TRBV5-1|-|many|TRBJ2-7
TGCGCCAGCAGCTTGAACTACGAGCAGTACTTC
CASSLNYEQYF
>TRBV5-1|-|many|TRBJ2-3
TGCGCCAGCAGCTTGGACACGTCCACAGATACGCAGTATTTT
CASSLDTSTDTQYF
>TRBV20-1|-|many|TRBJ2-7
TGCAGTGCTACCAAGGACCCGGCCTCCTACGAGCAGTACTTC
CSATKDPASYEQYF
>TRBV20-1|-|many|TRBJ1-1
TGCAGTGCTAAGACAACGAACACTGAAGCTTTCTTT
CSAKTTNTEAFF
>TRBV10-2|TRBD2|-|TRBJ2-6
TGCGCCAGTAGCTACGGGGGGAGCTCTGGGACCAACGTCCTGACTTTC
CASSYGGSSGTNVLTF
>TRBV20-1|TRBD1|many|TRBJ1-2
TGCAGTGCTAGAGATGACAGGGATCATGGCTACACCTTC
CSARDDRDHGYTF
>TRBV6-5|-|many|TRBJ1-5
TGTGCCAGCAGTTACGTACTCTATAGCAATCAGCCCCAGCATTTT
CASSYVLYSNQPQHF
>TRBV5-1|-|many|TRBJ2-5
TGCGCCAGCAGCTTGGAGGGGGAGACCCAGTACTTC
CASSLEGETQYF
>TRBV12-3/TRBV12-4|-|many|TRBJ2-7
TGTGCCAGCAGTTTTGGACACTCCTACGAGCAGTACTTC
CASSFGHSYEQYF
>TRBV5-1|-|many|TRBJ2-7
TGCGCCAGCAGCATCTCCTCCGGGGAGCAGTACTTC
CASSISSGEQYF
>TRBV9|-|many|TRBJ1-1
TGTGCCAGCAGCGTAGAGGGGGTCACTGAAGCTTTCTTT
CASSVEGVTEAFF
>TRBV25-1|-|many|TRBJ2-4
TGTGCCAGCAGTGAAACAGGAGCCAAAAACATTCAGTACTTC
CASSETGAKNIQYF
>TRBV5-1|TRBD1|many|TRBJ1-4
TGCGCCAGCAGCCCGACCGGGACAGGGTGGAATGAAAAACTGTTTTTT
CASSPTGTGWNEKLFF
>TRBV5-1|-|many|TRBJ1-2
TGCGCCAGCAGCGCCGGGTCCTCCTCAATCTATGGCTACACCTTC
CASSAGSSSIYGYTF
>TRBV29-1|-|many|TRBJ1-2
TGCAGCGTCTTCAGGAGGGACAGCTACACCTTC
CSVFRRDSYTF
>TRBV20-1|-|many|TRBJ2-1
TGCAGTGCGGAGGACCGCTCCCCTAGCTCCTACAATGAGCAGTTCTTC
CSAEDRSPSSYNEQFF
>TRBV5-4|-|many|TRBJ2-7
TGTGCCAGCAGCTTGAACGGCTACGAGCAGTACTTC
CASSLNGYEQYF
>TRBV5-1|TRBD1|many|TRBJ2-7
TGCGCCAGCAGTCCCCCGGGACAGATCTACGAGCAGTACTTC
CASSPPGQIYEQYF
>TRBV10-3|-|many|TRBJ2-3
TGTGCCATCAGCGGGCAGGGAAATACGCAGTATTTT
CAISGQGNTQYF
>TRBV3-1|-|many|TRBJ1-1
TGTGCCAGCAGCCAAGATTCGGCAGAGGCTGAAGCTTTCTTT
CASSQDSAEAEAFF
>TRBV5-1|-|many|TRBJ2-7
TGCGCCAGCAGGACGAGCGGAGAAGACGAGCAGTACTTC
CASRTSGEDEQYF
>TRBV5-1|TRBD2|many|TRBJ2-7
TGCGCCAGCAGCTGGACTAGCGGGCCCACCTACGAGCAGTACTTC
CASSWTSGPTYEQYF
>TRBV2|-|many|TRBJ1-5
TGTGCCAACTCTAAATGGAGCAATCAGCCCCAGCATTTT
CANSKWSNQPQHF
>TRBV3-1|-|many|TRBJ1-2
TGTGCCAGCAGCCCTCCTTGGGGGGGTGGCGGCCTCTATGGCTACACCTTC
CASSPPWGGGGLYGYTF
>TRBV6-6|-|few|TRBJ1-6
TGTGCCAGCAGTCCAACGGGAATTTCAGATTCACCCCTCCACTTT
CASSPTGISDSPLHF
>TRBV20-1|-|many|TRBJ2-7
TGCAGTGCGAAAAGGGATTTGAGCTCCTACGAGCAGTACTTC
CSAKRDLSSYEQYF
>TRBV30|TRBD1|many|TRBJ1-4
TGTGCCTGGAGTGCGGACAGGGGACGCCGTAATGAAAAACTGTTTTTT
CAWSADRGRRNEKLFF
>TRBV10-3|-|many|TRBJ1-3
TGTGCCGCCAGAGGAGAAGCTGGAAACACCATATATTTT
CAARGEAGNTIYF
>TRBV7-9|TRBD2|many|TRBJ2-1
TGTGCCAGCAGCCCCCCCCAGGCGCGGGGGTTTTACAATGAGCAGTTCTTC
CASSPPQARGFYNEQFF
>TRBV11-2|-|many|TRBJ2-1
TGTGCCAGCAGCCCACCCCCCTGGGGCAATGAGCAGTTCTTC
CASSPPPWGNEQFF